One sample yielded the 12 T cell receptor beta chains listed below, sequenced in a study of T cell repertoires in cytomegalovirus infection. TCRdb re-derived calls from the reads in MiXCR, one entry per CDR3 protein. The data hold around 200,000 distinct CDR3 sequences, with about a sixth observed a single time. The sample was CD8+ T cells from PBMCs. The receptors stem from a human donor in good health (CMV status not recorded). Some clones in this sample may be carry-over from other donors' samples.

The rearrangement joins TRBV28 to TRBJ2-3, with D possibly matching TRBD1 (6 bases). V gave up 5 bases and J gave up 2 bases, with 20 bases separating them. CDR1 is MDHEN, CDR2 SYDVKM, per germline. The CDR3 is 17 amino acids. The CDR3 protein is CASSRTGPRKSTDTQYF. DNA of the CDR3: TGTGCCAGCAGTCGCACAGGGCCTCGGAAGTCCACAGATACGCAGTATTTT. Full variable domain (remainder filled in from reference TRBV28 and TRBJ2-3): DVKVTQSSRYLVKRTGEKVFLECVQDMDHENMFWYRQDPGLGLRLIYFSYDVKMKEKGDIPEGYSVSREKKERFSLILESASTNQTSMYLCASSRTGPRKSTDTQYFGPGTRLTVL.

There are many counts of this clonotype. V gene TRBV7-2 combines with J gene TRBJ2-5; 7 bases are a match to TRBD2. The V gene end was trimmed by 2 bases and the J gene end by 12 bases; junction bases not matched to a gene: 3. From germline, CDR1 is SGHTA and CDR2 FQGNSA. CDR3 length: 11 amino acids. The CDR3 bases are TGTGCCAGCAGCTTAAGGACTAGAAAGTACTTC. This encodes CASSLRTRKYF.

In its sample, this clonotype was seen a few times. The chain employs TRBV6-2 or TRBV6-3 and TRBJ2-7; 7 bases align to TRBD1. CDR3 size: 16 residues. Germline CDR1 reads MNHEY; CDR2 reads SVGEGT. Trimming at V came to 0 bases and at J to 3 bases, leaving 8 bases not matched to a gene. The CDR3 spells CASSYSRGDRDYEQYF. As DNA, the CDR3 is TGTGCCAGCAGTTACTCTAGAGGAGACAGGGACTACGAGCAGTACTTC.

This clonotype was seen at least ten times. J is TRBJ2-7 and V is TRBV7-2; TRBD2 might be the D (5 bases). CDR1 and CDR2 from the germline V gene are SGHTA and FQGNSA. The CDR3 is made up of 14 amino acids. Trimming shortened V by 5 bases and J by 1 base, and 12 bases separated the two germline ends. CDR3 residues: CASSPLAFSYEQYF. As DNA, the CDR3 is TGTGCCAGCAGCCCTTTAGCGTTTTCCTACGAGCAGTACTTC.

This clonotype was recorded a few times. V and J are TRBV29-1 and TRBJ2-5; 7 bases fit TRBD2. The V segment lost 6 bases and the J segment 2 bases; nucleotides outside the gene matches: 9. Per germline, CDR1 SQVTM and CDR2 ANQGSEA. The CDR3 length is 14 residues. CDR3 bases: TGCAGCGTCTTCCTAGCGGACAATCAAGAGACCCAGTACTTC. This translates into CSVFLADNQETQYF.

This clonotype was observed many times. CDR3 sequence (DNA): TGTGCCAGCAGCCTTCTTAATTCACCCCTCCACTTT. Amino acid sequence: CASSLLNSPLHF. This chain uses TRBV7-2 with TRBJ1-6; D ambiguous. Germline CDR1 and CDR2: SGHTA and FQGNSA. The V gene lost 5 bases and the J gene lost 6 bases, with 5 bases spanning the gap. The CDR3 is made up of 12 amino acids.

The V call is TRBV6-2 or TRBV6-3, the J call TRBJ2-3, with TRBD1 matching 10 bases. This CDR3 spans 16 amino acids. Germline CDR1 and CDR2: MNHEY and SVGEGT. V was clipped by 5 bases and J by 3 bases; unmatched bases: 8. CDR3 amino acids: CASSQRQGARTDTQYF. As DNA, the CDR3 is TGTGCCAGCAGTCAACGACAGGGGGCGCGTACAGATACGCAGTATTTT.

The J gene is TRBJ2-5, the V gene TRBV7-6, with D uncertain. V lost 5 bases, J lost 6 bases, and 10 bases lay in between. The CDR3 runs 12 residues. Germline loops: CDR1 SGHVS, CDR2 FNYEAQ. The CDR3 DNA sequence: TGTGCCAGCAGCCCGTTTTTGAAGACCCAGTACTTC. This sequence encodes CASSPFLKTQYF.

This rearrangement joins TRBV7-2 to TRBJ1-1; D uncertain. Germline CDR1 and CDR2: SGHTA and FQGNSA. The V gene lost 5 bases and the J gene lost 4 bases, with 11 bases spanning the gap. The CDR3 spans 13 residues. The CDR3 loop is CASSLYLGTEAFF. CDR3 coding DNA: TGTGCCAGCAGCCTGTACTTGGGCACTGAAGCTTTCTTT.

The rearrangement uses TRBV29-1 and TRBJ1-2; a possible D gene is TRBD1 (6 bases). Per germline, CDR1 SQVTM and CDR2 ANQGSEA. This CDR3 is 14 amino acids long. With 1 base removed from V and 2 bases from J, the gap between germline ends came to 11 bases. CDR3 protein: CSVEVGTGNYGYTF. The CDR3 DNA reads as TGCAGCGTTGAAGTGGGCACAGGGAACTATGGCTACACCTTC.

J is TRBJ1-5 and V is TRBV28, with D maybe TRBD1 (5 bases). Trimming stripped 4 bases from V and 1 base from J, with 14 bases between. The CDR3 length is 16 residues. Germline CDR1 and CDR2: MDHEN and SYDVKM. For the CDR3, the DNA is TGTGCCAGCAGTTCCCCTAGCAGGGCCAGCAATCAGCCCCAGCATTTT. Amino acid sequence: CASSSPSRASNQPQHF.

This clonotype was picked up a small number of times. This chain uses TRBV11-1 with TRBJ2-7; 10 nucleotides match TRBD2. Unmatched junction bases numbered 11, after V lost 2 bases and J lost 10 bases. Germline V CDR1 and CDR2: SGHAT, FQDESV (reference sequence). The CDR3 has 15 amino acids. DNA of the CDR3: TGTGCCAGCAGCTTATTCCCCGGGACTAGCGAAACTCAGTACTTC. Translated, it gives CASSLFPGTSETQYF. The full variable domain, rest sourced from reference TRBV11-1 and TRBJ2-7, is EAEVAQSPRYKITEKSQAVAFWCDPISGHATLYWYRQILGQGPELLVQFQDESVVDDSQLPKDRFSAERLKGVDSTLKIQPAELGDSAMYLCASSLFPGTSETQYFGPGTRLTVT.